The 31 T cell receptor beta chains reported below all come from one sample, sequenced in a study of T cells in localized non-small cell lung cancer. Libraries were prepared by immunoSEQ multiplex PCR; TCRdb keeps only in-frame clonotypes and omits some of them. Among about 79,000 clones listed, 70% to 90% were seen once. The sample here was peripheral blood, taken before any cancer treatment. Receptors originate from a woman between 35 and 75 years old with stage I squamous cell lung carcinoma.

In nucleotides, the CDR3 is TGTGCCACCAGCAGAAGGCTAGCGGGGGGTCAAGAGACCCAGTACTTC. Its translation: CATSRRLAGGQETQYF. The V gene is TRBV15, the J gene TRBJ2-5; 11 bases match TRBD2. Unmatched junction bases numbered 4, after V lost 2 bases and J lost 2 bases. CDR1 is LNHNV, CDR2 YYDKDF, per germline (reference sequence). This CDR3 has 16 amino acids. Full variable domain (outside the CDR3, taken from reference TRBV15 and TRBJ2-5): DAMVIQNPRYQVTQFGKPVTLSCSQTLNHNVMYWYQQKSSQAPKLLFHYYDKDFNNEADTPDNFQSRRPNTSFCFLDIRSPGLGDTAMYLCATSRRLAGGQETQYFGPGTRLLVL.

There are a few counts of this clone. V and J are TRBV19 and TRBJ2-2; 12 bases align to TRBD1. Germline V gene data show CDR1 as LNHDA and CDR2 as SQIVND (reference sequence). CDR3 size: 16 residues. The V and J ends lost 6 bases and 7 bases, in that order; junction bases with no gene match: 9. This CDR3 is CASSTWDRGRNGELFF. The CDR3 DNA sequence: TGTGCCAGTAGCACATGGGACAGGGGGCGAAACGGGGAGCTGTTTTTT.

V usage is TRBV5-1 and J usage is TRBJ1-5; possible D gene TRBD1, 6 bases. The CDR3 has 15 residues. With 4 bases removed from V and 3 bases from J, the gap between germline ends came to 14 bases. Germline V gene sequence: CDR1 SGHRS, CDR2 YFSETQ. CDR3 amino acids: CASSPTGGNNQPQHF. As DNA, the CDR3 is TGCGCCAGCAGCCCGACAGGTGGAAACAATCAGCCCCAGCATTTT.

The genes are TRBV4-1 and TRBJ1-2, with D hard to call. CDR1 MGHRA and CDR2 YSYEKL come from the germline V gene. Deletions cut 2 bases from V and 5 bases from J, with 12 bases between. This CDR3 has 14 amino acids. CDR3 sequence (DNA): TGCGCCAGCAGCCAATGGTCAGGCCTATATGGCTACACCTTC. Protein sequence: CASSQWSGLYGYTF.

V usage is TRBV5-4 and J usage is TRBJ1-1; 10 nucleotides match TRBD1. The V gene's germline CDR1 is SGHNT and CDR2 YYREEE (reference sequence). CDR3 length: 14 amino acids. The J segment lost 4 bases and the V segment lost 3 bases, leaving 3 bases of the junction unmatched. DNA for the CDR3: TGTGCCAGCAGCTACTGGGACAGGGGCACTGAAGCTTTCTTT. Translated: CASSYWDRGTEAFF.

This chain connects TRBV5-1 to TRBJ1-6; 7 bases map to TRBD1. Germline V gene data show CDR1 as SGHRS and CDR2 as YFSETQ. Trimming took 4 bases from V and 3 from J; bases not matched to a gene: 1. CDR3 length: 14 amino acids. Written as DNA, the CDR3 is TGCGCCAGCAGCGGGACAGACTATAATTCACCCCTCCACTTT. Its protein is CASSGTDYNSPLHF.

This clone was observed once. In DNA form, the CDR3 reads TGTGCCAGCAGTGCCGGGCAGAGTAATCAGCCCCAGCATTTT. Its protein is CASSAGQSNQPQHF. The chain employs TRBV2 and TRBJ1-5; D remains ambiguous. The CDR3 is 14 residues long. Trimming shortened V by 4 bases and J by 4 bases, and 11 bases separated the two germline ends. CDR1 and CDR2 (germline): SNHLY, FYNNEI.

This rearrangement joins TRBV5-4 to TRBJ1-1; D gene unclear. The germline CDR1 and CDR2 sequences are SGHNT and YYREEE (reference sequence). V was pared by 0 bases and J by 1 base, with 7 bases between. The CDR3 runs to 14 residues. The CDR3: CASSLALGNTEAFF. CDR3 nucleotides: TGTGCCAGCAGCTTGGCTTTAGGGAACACTGAAGCTTTCTTT.

The chain carries TRBV5-1 and TRBJ1-5; the D is unclear. Germline CDR1 is SGHRS and CDR2 is YFSETQ. There are 13 residues in the CDR3. Trimming removed 3 bases at V and 0 bases at J, with 4 bases between. The CDR3 nucleotides read TGCGCCAGCAGCTCGGATAGCAATCAGCCCCAGCATTTT. It yields the protein CASSSDSNQPQHF.

The gene calls are TRBV30 and TRBJ1-6, with TRBD1 matching over 9 bases. Germline CDR1 GTSNPN, CDR2 SVGIG (reference sequence). Trimming at V came to 0 bases and at J to 8 bases, leaving 8 bases not matched to a gene. This CDR3 is 16 amino acids long. CDR3: CAWSVWGQGSDSPLHF. As DNA, the CDR3 is TGTGCCTGGAGTGTATGGGGACAGGGTTCCGATTCACCCCTCCACTTT.

The chain joins TRBV28 to TRBJ1-3, with D unclear. CDR1 is MDHEN, CDR2 SYDVKM, per germline. This CDR3 is built from 12 residues. The ends were cut back, 6 bases at V and 5 bases at J, with 8 bases in the middle. The CDR3, as DNA: TGTGCCAGCAGGTTCGACAGAAACACCATATATTTT. Amino acid sequence: CASRFDRNTIYF.

This clone is deemed medium-sized (0.01 to 0.1%). V is TRBV19 and J is TRBJ1-1, with TRBD1 matching over 7 bases. The germline V gene encodes CDR1 LNHDA and CDR2 SQIVND (reference sequence). J was trimmed by 0 bases and V by 8 bases; bases with no gene match: 3. The CDR3 length is 13 residues. This CDR3 is CASQTGMNTEAFF. CDR3 in DNA: TGTGCCAGTCAGACAGGGATGAACACTGAAGCTTTCTTT.

The rearrangement joins TRBV6-5 to TRBJ1-6; TRBD1 matches at 8 bases. The CDR3 loop spans 15 amino acids. V dropped 6 bases and J dropped 7; count of bases not matched to a gene: 8. CDR1 and CDR2 (germline): MNHEY, SVGAGI. The CDR3 is CASSRWTGRNSPLHF. The CDR3 nucleotides read TGTGCCAGCAGCCGTTGGACAGGGCGAAATTCACCCCTCCACTTT.

The CDR3 DNA is TGTGCCAGCAGGCTAACTAGCACAGATACGCAGTATTTT. This encodes CASRLTSTDTQYF. The chain links TRBV6-5 to TRBJ2-3; D remains unclear. The CDR3 contains 13 residues. The V and J ends lost 6 bases and 0 bases respectively, with 7 bases between them. Germline CDR1 reads MNHEY; CDR2 reads SVGAGI.

This chain joins TRBV2 and TRBJ1-2; D remains ambiguous. V was clipped by 7 bases and J by 5 bases, with 14 bases between them. This CDR3 spans 13 amino acids. Germline V lookup: CDR1 SNHLY, CDR2 FYNNEI. CDR3 in DNA: TGTGCCAGCACAACGGGGTCTTATTATGGCTACACCTTC. Amino acids: CASTTGSYYGYTF.

This clone was seen only once. The V call is TRBV6-1, the J call TRBJ1-2; TRBD1 matches 11 bases. CDR1 and CDR2 from the germline V gene are MNHNS and SASEGT. This CDR3 has 14 residues. V shed 3 bases and J 7 bases; nucleotides not matched to a gene: 4. The CDR3 bases are TGTGCCAGCAGTGAGGACAGGGGGCTCGGTGGCTACACCTTC. This encodes CASSEDRGLGGYTF.

This clone was seen only a few times. At the DNA level, this CDR3 is encoded by other sequences in the same sample as well. This chain's CDR3 is CASSEAGNYGYTF. Here the CDR3 DNA reads TGTGCCAGCAGTGAAGCGGGGAACTATGGCTACACCTTC. The rearrangement joins TRBV6-1 to TRBJ1-2; D not resolved. Germline CDR1 MNHNS, CDR2 SASEGT. Trimming took off 0 bases at V and 2 bases at J, with 4 bases between the two ends. The CDR3 loop spans 13 amino acids.

Worth noting for this clone: One end of the junction does not line up with germline, which may come from a read error. This chain uses TRBV6-6 with TRBJ1-4; D uncertain. Germline CDR1 MNHNY, CDR2 SVGAGI (reference sequence). CDR3 length equals 12 residues. In nucleotides, the CDR3 is TGTGTCAGCTGTGGAAAGGATGAAAAACTGTTTTTT. Translated: CVSCGKDEKLFF.

The chain recombines TRBV11-2 with TRBJ1-3; TRBD1 matches 9 bases. V trimming: 6 bases; J trimming: 6 bases; junction bases outside the gene matches: 3. The CDR3 extends over 13 amino acids. In germline, CDR1 is SGHAT, CDR2 FQNNGV. This CDR3 reads CASRRTGVNTIYF. For the CDR3, the DNA is TGTGCCAGCAGACGGACAGGGGTAAACACCATATATTTT.

This clone appeared once. The rearrangement uses TRBV6-1 and TRBJ1-2; tentative D call: TRBD1 (6 bases). The CDR3 runs 15 residues. From germline, CDR1 is MNHNS and CDR2 SASEGT. The germline V and J ends were trimmed by 2 bases and 7 bases, with 17 bases remaining between them. The CDR3 loop is CASSESGAPTGGYTF. For the CDR3, the DNA is TGTGCCAGCAGTGAATCGGGGGCCCCCACTGGTGGCTACACCTTC.

This sequence joins TRBV15 and TRBJ1-2; D uncertain. The germline V gene encodes CDR1 LNHNV and CDR2 YYDKDF (reference sequence). V was pared by 0 bases and J by 6 bases, with 8 bases between. The CDR3 length is 13 residues. CDR3 sequence reads: CATSRERGNGYTF. The CDR3 coding sequence is TGTGCCACCAGCAGAGAGCGGGGAAATGGCTACACCTTC.

Here the CDR3 reads CASSTDEKLFF. The CDR3 region has the DNA TGTGCCAGCAGTACCGACGAAAAACTGTTTTTT. The rearrangement joins TRBV2 to TRBJ1-4; D is undetermined. CDR1 and CDR2 from the germline V gene are SNHLY and FYNNEI. CDR3 length: 11 amino acids. V gave up 5 bases and J gave up 8 bases, with 6 bases separating them.

The J gene is TRBJ1-5, the V gene TRBV30; tentatively, D is TRBD1 (6 bases). The CDR3 totals 12 residues. V gave up 7 bases and J gave up 7 bases, with 14 bases separating them. The germline CDR1 and CDR2 sequences are GTSNPN and SVGIG (reference sequence). CDR3 nucleotides: TGTGCCTTTGGGGGGCCGTGGCAGCCCCAGCATTTT. It is translated as CAFGGPWQPQHF.

The rearrangement uses TRBV12-2 and TRBJ1-5. TRBV12-2 is designated a pseudogene. CDR3 length equals 13 residues. The CDR3, as DNA: TGTGCAAGTCGCTCCGTCGGGAATCAGCCCCAGCATTTT. Translated, it gives CASRSVGNQPQHF.

The chain recombines TRBV13 with TRBJ1-1; TRBD1 aligns across 7 bases. The length of the CDR3 is 15 residues. Trimming removed 5 bases from V and 0 bases from J; junction bases left unmatched: 6. Germline-derived CDR1 and CDR2 are PRHDT and FYEKMQ (reference sequence). The CDR3 loop is CASSIRDRMNTEAFF. The CDR3, as DNA: TGTGCCAGCAGCATCCGGGACAGAATGAACACTGAAGCTTTCTTT.

The gene calls are TRBV27 and TRBJ2-7, with D maybe TRBD2 (5 bases). Trimming shortened V by 8 bases and J by 1 base, and 15 bases separated the two germline ends. The CDR3 has 14 amino acids. The germline V gene has CDR1 MNHEY and CDR2 SMNVEV (reference sequence). CDR3 protein: CASAPRGSSYEQYF. The CDR3 region has the DNA TGTGCCAGCGCCCCCCGGGGAAGTTCCTACGAGCAGTACTTC.

The J gene is TRBJ1-1, the V gene TRBV11-2; no definite D call. CDR3 size: 13 residues. V was cut by 1 base and J by 8 bases, with 11 bases left in between. In germline, CDR1 is SGHAT, CDR2 FQNNGV. The CDR3 loop reads CASSLGRNGEAFF. For the CDR3, the DNA is TGTGCCAGCAGCTTAGGACGGAACGGAGAAGCTTTCTTT. The variable domain in full, with the rest retrieved from reference TRBV11-2 and TRBJ1-1, is EAGVAQSPRYKIIEKRQSVAFWCNPISGHATLYWYQQILGQGPKLLIQFQNNGVVDDSQLPKDRFSAERLKGVDSTLKIQPAKLEDSAVYLCASSLGRNGEAFFGQGTRLTVV.

CDR3 DNA sequence: TGTGCCAGCAGTGAAGCGCGGTTAAGGGAATATGGCTACACCTTC. Protein product: CASSEARLREYGYTF. The V gene is TRBV6-1, the J gene TRBJ1-2; D uncertain. Trimming removed 0 bases at V and 5 bases at J, with 13 bases between. There are 15 residues in the CDR3. Germline CDR1 is MNHNS and CDR2 is SASEGT.

The chain has TRBV11-2 and TRBJ1-6; D is unresolved. Germline CDR1 and CDR2: SGHAT and FQNNGV. V lost 0 bases to trimming and J lost 8 bases, with 11 bases between them. The CDR3 loop spans 15 amino acids. This chain's CDR3 is CASSLDSGPYSPLHF. In DNA, the CDR3 is TGTGCCAGCAGCTTAGATTCCGGGCCTTATTCACCCCTCCACTTT.

The V call is TRBV6-6, the J call TRBJ1-6, with unresolved D. The CDR3 has 13 residues. CDR1 and CDR2 (germline): MNHNY, SVGAGI (reference sequence). Trimming left V 5 bases short and J 11 bases short, with 13 bases between. In DNA, the CDR3 is TGTGCCAGCAGTCAAGGACGTACAACACCCCTCCACTTT. The encoded protein is CASSQGRTTPLHF.

This chain uses TRBV2 with TRBJ1-2; D remains unclear. The CDR3 sequence is 13 residues long. Germline CDR1 SNHLY, CDR2 FYNNEI. The V end was cut by 6 bases, the J end by 2 bases, with 10 bases between. In nucleotides, the CDR3 is TGTGCCAGCAGCCGCGACAACAACTATGGCTACACCTTC. Residues: CASSRDNNYGYTF.